One sample yielded the 6 T cell receptor beta chains listed below, sequenced in a study of identical twins. TCRdb re-analysed the 5' RACE reads in MiXCR, keeping a single row per CDR3 protein. The repertoire holds about 160,000 distinct CDR3 sequences, with roughly 3.5% as singletons. The specimen was memory T cells sorted from blood. The receptors here all came from a man aged 18 to 29 in good health.

This clonotype was seen at least ten times. The chain carries TRBV9 and TRBJ2-2, with D possibly being TRBD2 (5 bases). CDR3 length equals 14 residues. V lost 4 bases to trimming and J lost 2 bases, with 9 bases between them. Germline V lookup: CDR1 SGDLS, CDR2 YYNGEE. The CDR3 DNA sequence: TGTGCCAGCAGCCCCGGACTCAACACCGGGGAGCTGTTTTTT. Protein product: CASSPGLNTGELFF.

This clonotype was seen ten or more times. The chain recombines TRBV7-2 with TRBJ1-1; no firm D call. The V and J ends lost 2 bases and 2 bases respectively, with 9 bases between them. Per the germline V gene, CDR1 is SGHTA and CDR2 is FQGNSA. The CDR3 is 14 amino acids. CDR3 in amino acids: CASSLNSLNTEAFF. CDR3 bases: TGTGCCAGCAGCTTAAACTCACTAAACACTGAAGCTTTCTTT.

Many counts were recorded for this clonotype. The rearrangement uses TRBV29-1 and TRBJ1-4; TRBD1 is a possible D gene (6 bases). The CDR3 covers 16 residues. V lost 7 bases, J lost 10 bases, and 28 bases lay in between. CDR1 and CDR2 from the germline V gene are SQVTM and ANQGSEA. The CDR3 coding sequence is TGCAGCGCCACAACTTCCCAGAACAGGGTATTTGGAAAACTGTTTTTT. Protein: CSATTSQNRVFGKLFF.

This clonotype was detected ten times or more. The chain couples TRBV5-1 to TRBJ2-1, with a weak D call TRBD1 (6 bases). The germline V and J ends were trimmed by 0 bases and 4 bases, with 11 bases remaining between them. Germline CDR1 and CDR2: SGHRS and YFSETQ. The CDR3 is 15 residues long. CDR3 protein: CASSLELGQYNEQFF. The CDR3 DNA reads TGCGCCAGCAGCTTGGAATTGGGACAATACAATGAGCAGTTCTTC.

Ten or more counts support this clonotype. The chain uses TRBV11-2 and TRBJ2-5; no clear D. Germline V gene sequence: CDR1 SGHAT, CDR2 FQNNGV. V lost 0 bases and J lost 5, with 7 bases in between. This CDR3 has 13 residues. CDR3 DNA sequence: TGTGCCAGCAGCTTAGAAAGGGCTGAGACCCAGTACTTC. Translating gives CASSLERAETQYF.

The table lists this clonotype with many counts. The chain links TRBV7-2 to TRBJ2-2; D is unresolved. Trimming stripped 2 bases from V and 1 base from J, with 8 bases between. The CDR3 runs 15 residues. Per germline, CDR1 SGHTA and CDR2 FQGNSA. The DNA of the CDR3 is TGTGCCAGCAGCTTATGGACGGAGAACACCGGGGAGCTGTTTTTT. Protein product: CASSLWTENTGELFF.